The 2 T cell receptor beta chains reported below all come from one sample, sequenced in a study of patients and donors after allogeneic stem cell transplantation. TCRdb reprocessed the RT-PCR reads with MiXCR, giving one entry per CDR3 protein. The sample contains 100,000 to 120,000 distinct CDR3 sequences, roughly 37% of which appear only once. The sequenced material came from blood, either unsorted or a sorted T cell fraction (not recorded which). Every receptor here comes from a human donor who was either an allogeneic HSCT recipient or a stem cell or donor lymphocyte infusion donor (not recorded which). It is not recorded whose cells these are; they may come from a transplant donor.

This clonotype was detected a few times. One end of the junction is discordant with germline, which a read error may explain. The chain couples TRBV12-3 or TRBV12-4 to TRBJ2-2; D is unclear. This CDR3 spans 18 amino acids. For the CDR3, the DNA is TGTGCCAGCAGCCTATTGAGGTGGAGACAACCCAACACCGTGGAGCTGTTTTTT. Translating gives CASSLLRWRQPNTVELFF.

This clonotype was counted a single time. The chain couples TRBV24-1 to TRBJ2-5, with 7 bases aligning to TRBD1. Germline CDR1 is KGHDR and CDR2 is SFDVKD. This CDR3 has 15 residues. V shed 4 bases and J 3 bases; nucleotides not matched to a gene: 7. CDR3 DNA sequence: TGTGCCACCAGTGAAGCCGCCACAGGGGAAGAGACCCAGTACTTC. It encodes CATSEAATGEETQYF.